The sequence of this TCR beta chain was determined in a study of monozygotic twins with inflammatory bowel disease (dated by TCRdb to the late 2010s). For the study in its entirety: A total of roughly 28 monozygotic twin pairs were included in the full study, comprising nine German pairs (four IBD-concordant, five IBD-discordant) and 19 IBD-discordant Danish pairs. Within discordant pairs, disease-associated traits were sought mainly by comparing IBD patients with their genetically identical healthy co-twins. Each individual had, on average, about 151 000 unique TCRalpha sequences and 181 000 unique TCRbeta sequences available for analysis. Here is what the overall study found, with its caveats: Compared with healthy twins, IBD patients had fewer clonotypes in common with other individuals, a difference most pronounced in patients showing signs of disease activity. Concordant and discordant twins showed no difference in repertoire similarity, possibly because of limited statistical power. The analysis was unable to tell apart different T cell subtypes. Measured by the inverse Simpson index, TCRbeta repertoire diversity was lower in IBD patients than in their healthy co-twins. The results gave no support for a single strong signal or clonotype linked to IBD. Because patients were on differing immunosuppressive treatments, the repertoires may have picked up extra background noise and inter-individual variability.

As for this clonotype: No cognate antigen has been identified for it.

A roughly 2.4 ml peripheral blood sample was drawn into PAXgene tubes per donor and stored at -80°C. Total RNA was isolated from whole blood with the PAXgene blood miRNA kit on an automated QIAcube, without T cell sorting. Peripheral blood from monozygotic twin pairs who were concordant or discordant for inflammatory bowel disease underwent deep TCRalpha and TCRbeta repertoire profiling using unique molecular barcoding. Smoking habits were recorded for all twin pairs, and individuals were classified as current, former or never smokers. Libraries were made using 5' RACE. For each TCR library, about 4,000 ng of total RNA was used. For each sample, cDNA was synthesized in eight separate reactions using SMARTScribe reverse transcriptase. Unique molecular identifiers containing a 6-nucleotide sample barcode were introduced through template switching during cDNA synthesis. Two nested PCRs of roughly 16 and 10 cycles amplified the TCRalpha and TCRbeta cDNA, and bead purification followed each PCR. Before amplification, the cDNA was both treated with uracil DNA-glycosylase and purified with the QIAquick PCR purification kit. In the second PCR, Illumina TruSeq-compatible adapters and sample-specific barcodes were added. Library quality and concentration were checked on TapeStation and Qubit, and libraries were pooled at around 4.7 ng each. The pooled libraries were sequenced with 2 x 100 bp reads and custom sequencing primers on an Illumina HiSeq2500 single-index Rapid Run. Regarding the original processing steps: MiGEC version 1.2.6 was used for UMI-based consensus assembly, which corrected PCR and sequencing errors. MiXCR version 2.1.1 was used for V(D)J alignment, clonotype assembly and CDR3 extraction. To normalise gene usage, clonotype sharing and MAIT/NKT TCR abundance, the top 1000, 10 000 and 20 000 clonotypes in each sample were analysed. After downsampling to 27 000 UMIs, diversity was calculated as the inverse Simpson index using the vegan R package. Statistical testing used paired Mann-Whitney U tests on the discordant twin pairs and applied Benjamini-Hochberg correction for multiple testing. With the reads reprocessed by TCRdb, a single entry stands for each CDR3 protein sequence and no DNA is reported. The V and J calls were determined by TCRdb, not by the authors. The record for this sample contains about 330,000 distinct CDR3 sequences. 2% of the sample is taken by the ten largest.

Including the terminal cysteine and phenylalanine, the CDR3 comprises 16 residues. The nucleotide record is missing. CDR1 and CDR2 (DFQATT, SNEGSKA) derive from the germline V gene (reference sequence). This receptor was taken from a human donor with ulcerative colitis or Crohn's disease, or a healthy co-twin of an affected twin (not recorded which). The sample was blood. Recombination joined TRBV20-1 with TRBJ1-6. The CDR3 protein is CSANSPRSSYNSPLHF.